This T cell receptor (beta chain) appears in the sequencing data of a study of shared clonotypes between healthy human individuals. The V segment lost 2 bases and the J segment 6 bases; nucleotides outside the gene matches: 11. The CDR3 contains 17 residues. CDR1 is WNHNN and CDR2 is SYGVQD in the germline V gene (reference sequence). Splitting the CD4+ cells yielded a CD45RA+ naive subset and a CD45RA-negative memory subset. Points from the study as a whole: Compared with memory subsets, naive subsets generally had larger estimated richness.

Remarks on this clone: The antigen remains unidentified.

At deep level, the assay was performed. Sequencing used immunoSEQ multiplex PCR; TCRdb keeps in-frame clones, though not all of them. Of roughly 1 million clones listed, 60% to 80% are singletons. The receptor comes from a man aged 18 to 30 in good health. The chain combines TRBV10-1 with TRBJ2-1, with TRBD2 matching 9 bases. Sequenced sample: memory CD4+ T cells sorted from blood. Subset given: CD45RA-negative fraction. CDR3 nucleotide sequence: TGCGCCAGCAGTGAGGGACGGATCCTAGCGGGACCCAATGAGCAGTTCTTC. Its translation is CASSEGRILAGPNEQFF.